This T cell receptor (beta chain) originates from a study of technical replicates of blood from a few donors. Profiled with immunoSEQ multiplex PCR; TCRdb holds only in-frame clones, not every one. The repertoire holds about 60,000 clones, with about 86% as singletons. CDR1 and CDR2 (germline): SEHNR, FQNEAQ (reference sequence). V was pared by 5 bases and J by 5 bases, with 12 bases of the junction left unmatched. This CDR3 has 17 amino acids. Sequenced: PBMCs. The rearrangement uses TRBV7-9 and TRBJ2-1; 10 bases align to TRBD2. This receptor was taken from a human donor in good health. Some clones in this sample may be carry-over from other donors' samples. For the CDR3, the DNA is TGTGCCAGCAGCCCCCCGAGTGCTAGCGGGGGTGACAATGAGCAGTTCTTC. Its translation: CASSPPSASGGDNEQFF.